Below are 4 T cell receptor beta chains sequenced from a single sample in a study of blood T cell repertoires in COVID-19. The method was immunoSEQ multiplex PCR; TCRdb's version includes in-frame clones alone and lacks a portion of them. The sample includes around 100,000 clones, approximately 80% of them seen just once. What was sequenced was peripheral blood. The source is a woman in her seventies with acute or convalescent COVID-19.

The chain is built from TRBV7-2 and TRBJ2-5; TRBD2 matches at 11 bases. J was trimmed by 3 bases and V by 0 bases; bases with no gene match: 3. The CDR3 loop spans 16 amino acids. Germline V CDR1 and CDR2: SGHTA, FQGNSA. The DNA of the CDR3 is TGTGCCAGCAGCTTAGCGCTGACTAGCGGGGAAGAGACCCAGTACTTC. The encoded protein is CASSLALTSGEETQYF.

The V call is TRBV3-1 (or the pseudogene TRBV3-2), the J call TRBJ1-4; possibly TRBD1 for D (6 bases). The V end lost 4 bases, the J end lost 0 bases, and 12 bases lay between the germline ends. This CDR3 has 16 amino acids. Germline V CDR1 and CDR2: LGHDT, YNNKEL (reference sequence). The CDR3 nucleotides read TGTGCCAGCAGCCTTGGACAGATTACAACTAATGAAAAACTGTTTTTT. This gives the protein CASSLGQITTNEKLFF.

In this sample, this clone turned up a few times. V usage is TRBV9 and J usage is TRBJ1-2; tentative D call: TRBD1 (6 bases). Trimming removed 0 bases at V and 13 bases at J, with 13 bases between. This CDR3 has 12 amino acids. CDR1 and CDR2 (germline): SGDLS, YYNGEE. CDR3 DNA: TGTGCCAGCAGCGTAGATTCAGGGGCATCCACCTTC. It codes for CASSVDSGASTF.

The rearrangement joins TRBV5-4 to TRBJ2-2; D is ambiguous. The CDR3 consists of 12 residues. Trimming shortened V by 3 bases and J by 13 bases, and 13 bases separated the two germline ends. Germline values: CDR1 SGHNT, CDR2 YYREEE (reference sequence). CDR3 sequence: CASSSQDSWLFF. The CDR3 bases are TGTGCCAGCAGCTCCCAGGATTCTTGGCTGTTTTTT. The full variable domain, with the rest looked up from reference TRBV5-4 and TRBJ2-2, is ETGVTQSPTHLIKTRGQQVTLRCSSQSGHNTVSWYQQALGQGPQFIFQYYREEENGRGNFPPRFSGLQFPNYSSELNVNALELDDSALYLCASSSQDSWLFFGEGSRLTVL.